The clone carrying this TCR beta chain was seen a handful of times. Its antigen is not known. Researchers ran the PCR with 60 Vbeta and 13 Jbeta primers. TCRdb's table, derived via immunoSEQ multiplex PCR, lists solely in-frame clones and lacks some. The sample records about 170,000 clones, around 80% being singletons. The sample comes from a study of cytomegalovirus exposure and HLA in healthy donors. Whole-study findings and limits: Analyses of presence/absence relied on an assumption of roughly uniform sequencing depth across donors. A later analysis linked a missense DCLRE1C variant to TCR beta V- and J-gene trimming. The classifier reportedly diagnosed cytomegalovirus status with high sensitivity and specificity.

The CDR3 totals 13 residues. Germline V gene sequence: CDR1 SGHAT, CDR2 FQNNGV. V lost 5 bases, J lost 2 bases, and 2 bases stayed unmatched. The sample comprised PBMCs. The chain joins TRBV11-2 to TRBJ2-7; 8 positions match TRBD1. The receptor's source is a male donor in good health and CMV-seronegative. The CDR3 DNA reads as TGTGCCAGCAGCCAGGACAGGGCCTACGAGCAGTACTTC. Translating it yields CASSQDRAYEQYF.